This TCR beta chain came from a study of blood T cell repertoires in COVID-19. Study in general: Samples representing acute and convalescent COVID-19 were sourced from the United States, Italy and Spain.

Trimming removed 5 bases from V and 4 bases from J; junction bases left unmatched: 16. CDR1 SEHNR and CDR2 FQNEAQ come from the germline V gene (reference sequence). CDR3 size: 17 residues. In the study's own analysis: Amplified reference gene primers provided the basis for estimating nucleated cell counts. The assay was immunoSEQ multiplex PCR, and TCRdb's table has in-frame clones only and misses some. V and J calls and clone size are those listed in that table; D and trimming were worked out from the DNA. This sample carries 180,000 or so clones, more than 75% of them seen once, and the ten largest clones take over 3.5%.

The sample taken for sequencing was peripheral blood. This receptor was identified in a man younger than 35 with active or convalescent COVID-19. V usage is TRBV7-9 and J usage is TRBJ1-2; TRBD1 aligns across 7 bases. The CDR3 bases are TGTGCCAGCAGCACAATCCGCAGAGACAGGGACCTCTATGGCTACACCTTC. Its protein product is CASSTIRRDRDLYGYTF. Variable domain in full (rest from reference TRBV7-9 and TRBJ1-2): DTGVSQNPRHKITKRGQNVTFRCDPISEHNRLYWYRQTLGQGPEFLTYFQNEAQLEKSRLLSDRFSAERPKGSFSTLEIQRTEQGDSAMYLCASSTIRRDRDLYGYTFGSGTRLTVV.